These 22 T cell receptor beta chains came from one sample sequenced in a study of cytomegalovirus exposure and HLA in healthy donors. The protocol was immunoSEQ multiplex PCR, while the TCRdb copy is restricted to in-frame clones and leaves out a portion. Here the sample spans roughly 65,000 clones, 91% being singletons. The sequencing sample was made of PBMCs. The receptors originated from a man in his late teens or twenties in good health and CMV-seronegative.

V and J are TRBV2 and TRBJ2-2; 9 positions match TRBD1. J lost 3 bases, V lost 6 bases, and 5 bases had no gene match. Germline assignment: CDR1 SNHLY and CDR2 FYNNEI. This CDR3 is built from 15 residues. Here the CDR3 reads CASRGQGAYTGELFF. The CDR3, as DNA: TGTGCCAGCAGGGGACAGGGAGCGTACACCGGGGAGCTGTTTTTT.

The rearrangement uses TRBV4-3 and TRBJ1-1, with D hard to call. Trimming stripped 0 bases from V and 11 bases from J, with 13 bases between. The V gene's germline CDR1 is LGHNA and CDR2 YSLEER. This CDR3 contains 13 residues. This CDR3 is CASSQDSGSEAFF. The CDR3 bases are TGCGCCAGCAGCCAAGATTCCGGGTCGGAGGCTTTCTTT.

The gene calls are TRBV15 and TRBJ2-1, with 11 bases that match TRBD2. Germline lookup yields CDR1 LNHNV and CDR2 YYDKDF (reference sequence). V lost 4 bases and J lost 6; bases outside the gene matches: 2. This CDR3 is built from 14 residues. For the CDR3, the DNA is TGTGCCACCAGCACCGGGACTAGCGGCAATGAGCAGTTCTTC. Protein product: CATSTGTSGNEQFF. Looking up the rest from reference TRBV15 and TRBJ2-1 gives the full variable domain: DAMVIQNPRYQVTQFGKPVTLSCSQTLNHNVMYWYQQKSSQAPKLLFHYYDKDFNNEADTPDNFQSRRPNTSFCFLDIRSPGLGDTAMYLCATSTGTSGNEQFFGPGTRLTVL.

V and J are TRBV18 and TRBJ2-7; 7 bases agree with TRBD2. Per germline, CDR1 KGHSH and CDR2 LQKENI. Trimming at V came to 2 bases and at J to 0 bases, leaving 4 bases not matched to a gene. The CDR3 runs to 15 residues. The CDR3 region has the DNA TGTGCCAGCTCACCATCGCGGGAGAGCTCCTACGAGCAGTACTTC. As protein: CASSPSRESSYEQYF.

In nucleotides, the CDR3 is TGTGCCAGCAGCTCCACTAGCGGGAAGAACACCGGGGAGCTGTTTTTT. Translating gives CASSSTSGKNTGELFF. V usage is TRBV7-3 and J usage is TRBJ2-2, with 10 bases matching TRBD2. The germline V gene has CDR1 SGHTA and CDR2 FQGTGA. The V gene end was trimmed by 4 bases and the J gene end by 1 base; junction bases not matched to a gene: 3. The CDR3 consists of 16 residues.

This chain connects TRBV29-1 to TRBJ1-1; 7 positions agree with TRBD1. Germline trimming cut 6 bases from V and 1 base from J; bases unmatched to any gene: 2. Germline V CDR1 and CDR2: SQVTM, ANQGSEA. This CDR3 comprises 12 residues. The CDR3 sequence: CSVNRGNTEAFF. The CDR3 nucleotides are TGCAGCGTAAACAGGGGGAACACTGAAGCTTTCTTT.

The rearrangement joins TRBV6-6 to TRBJ1-5; weak D call: TRBD1 (6 bases). Per the germline V gene, CDR1 is MNHNY and CDR2 is SVGAGI (reference sequence). The CDR3 has 15 residues. V lost 0 bases and J 7 bases, leaving 13 bases between the germline ends. The CDR3 nucleotides are TGTGCCAGCAGTTACTCGGCCAGGGGAGCACAGCCCCAGCATTTT. This translates into CASSYSARGAQPQHF.

J is TRBJ2-7 and V is TRBV6-5; tentatively, D is TRBD1 (6 bases). CDR1 and CDR2 (germline): MNHEY, SVGAGI. V lost 5 bases and J 6 bases, leaving 14 bases between the germline ends. This CDR3 has 13 amino acids. The CDR3 spells CASSPDSRGEQYF. The DNA of the CDR3 is TGTGCCAGCAGTCCCGATTCCAGGGGCGAGCAGTACTTC.

The chain links TRBV6-5 to TRBJ2-1; TRBD1 is a possible D gene (6 bases). Germline V lookup: CDR1 MNHEY, CDR2 SVGAGI. The CDR3 has 15 residues. Deletions cut 4 bases from V and 6 bases from J, with 16 bases between. Here the CDR3 reads CASSWDILRSNEQFF. The CDR3 nucleotides read TGTGCCAGCAGTTGGGACATCCTACGATCCAATGAGCAGTTCTTC.

This sequence joins TRBV2 and TRBJ1-3; D uncertain. Deletions cut 3 bases from V and 0 bases from J, with 9 bases between. The CDR3 has 15 residues. Germline CDR1 SNHLY, CDR2 FYNNEI. This CDR3 reads CASSDTTHSGNTIYF. The DNA for the CDR3 is TGTGCCAGCAGTGATACGACACACTCTGGAAACACCATATATTTT.

J is TRBJ1-2 and V is TRBV28; D remains ambiguous. V dropped 2 bases and J dropped 4 bases, with 5 bases sitting between them. The germline gives CDR1 MDHEN, CDR2 SYDVKM. This CDR3 has 12 amino acids. The CDR3 loop reads CASSLQAYGYTF. In DNA form, the CDR3 reads TGTGCCAGCAGTTTACAGGCCTATGGCTACACCTTC.

This chain links TRBV6-5 with TRBJ2-1; 12 bases align to TRBD2. This CDR3 spans 14 amino acids. The V gene end was trimmed by 6 bases and the J gene end by 6 bases; junction bases not matched to a gene: 3. The V gene's germline CDR1 is MNHEY and CDR2 SVGAGI. The CDR3 DNA sequence: TGTGCCAGCAGAGGACTAGCGGGGACCAATGAGCAGTTCTTC. Encoded protein: CASRGLAGTNEQFF.

The rearrangement joins TRBV14 to TRBJ2-1; TRBD2 matches 8 bases. The CDR3 totals 15 residues. CDR1 is SGHDN and CDR2 is FVKESK in the germline V gene. V lost 6 bases to trimming and J lost 9 bases; unmatched junction nucleotides: 13. The CDR3 DNA sequence: TGTGCCAGCAGGCCCAATCCGGGACTAGGGGTTGAGCAGTTCTTC. Residues: CASRPNPGLGVEQFF.

The chain uses TRBV6-5 and TRBJ2-2, with 7 bases that match TRBD2. With V trimmed by 7 bases and J by 5 bases, 4 bases remained unmatched. This CDR3 region has 13 residues. From germline, CDR1 is MNHEY and CDR2 SVGAGI. The CDR3 sequence is CASTNSGTGELFF. The CDR3, as DNA: TGTGCCAGCACCAATAGCGGGACCGGGGAGCTGTTTTTT.

CDR3 sequence (DNA): TGTGCCAGCAGCCAGCCTGTTCGAGGGCTGTTTTTT. It is translated as CASSQPVRGLFF. V is TRBV11-2 and J is TRBJ2-2; the D is unclear. The CDR3 contains 12 residues. CDR1 is SGHAT and CDR2 is FQNNGV in the germline V gene. V was cut by 5 bases and J by 13 bases, with 14 bases left in between.

The rearrangement uses TRBV19 and TRBJ2-7, with 11 bases fitting TRBD2. The CDR3 is made up of 15 amino acids. V gave up 5 bases and J gave up 5 bases; unmatched junction bases: 8. Germline V lookup: CDR1 LNHDA, CDR2 SQIVND (reference sequence). The CDR3 loop reads CASSGGLAGFDEQYF. The CDR3 nucleotides are TGTGCCAGTAGTGGAGGACTAGCGGGTTTCGACGAGCAGTACTTC. Combining the CDR3 with reference TRBV19 and TRBJ2-7 gives the whole variable domain DGGITQSPKYLFRKEGQNVTLSCEQNLNHDAMYWYRQDPGQGLRLIYYSQIVNDFQKGDIAEGYSVSREKKESFPLTVTSAQKNPTAFYLCASSGGLAGFDEQYFGPGTRLTVT.

V and J are TRBV6-1 and TRBJ2-1, with 13 nucleotides matching TRBD2. V lost 5 bases to trimming and J lost 10 bases; unmatched junction nucleotides: 8. This CDR3 has 15 amino acids. Per the germline V gene, CDR1 is MNHNS and CDR2 is SASEGT. The CDR3 loop reads CASSQLAGGPWEQFF. In nucleotides, the CDR3 is TGTGCCAGCAGTCAACTAGCGGGAGGGCCTTGGGAGCAGTTCTTC.

This clone was observed a few times. The V call is TRBV2, the J call TRBJ1-1, with 9 bases that match TRBD1. V was clipped by 4 bases and J by 0 bases; unmatched bases: 3. Germline V CDR1 and CDR2: SNHLY, FYNNEI. The CDR3 contains 15 residues. This CDR3 reads CASSVGQGMNTEAFF. The DNA of the CDR3 is TGTGCCAGCAGTGTGGGACAGGGAATGAACACTGAAGCTTTCTTT. The full variable domain, in which reference TRBV2 and TRBJ1-1 provide the parts outside the CDR3, is EPEVTQTPSHQVTQMGQEVILRCVPISNHLYFYWYRQILGQKVEFLVSFYNNEISEKSEIFDDQFSVERPDGSNFTLKIRSTKLEDSAMYFCASSVGQGMNTEAFFGQGTRLTVV.

CDR3 residues: CASSLSGQGTYGYTF. The CDR3 DNA reads TGCGCCAGCAGCTTGTCGGGACAGGGGACGTATGGCTACACCTTC. This chain connects TRBV5-1 to TRBJ1-2; 10 bases are shared with TRBD1. V lost 1 base and J lost 5; bases outside the gene matches: 5. This CDR3 comprises 15 residues. Per the germline V gene, CDR1 is SGHRS and CDR2 is YFSETQ.

V usage is TRBV11-2 and J usage is TRBJ2-7, with D maybe TRBD1 (5 bases). The CDR3 totals 13 residues. V was pared by 1 base and J by 3 bases, with 7 bases between. Germline CDR1 is SGHAT and CDR2 is FQNNGV. The CDR3 DNA reads as TGTGCCAGCAGCTTAGTTGACAGCTACGAGCAGTACTTC. Protein: CASSLVDSYEQYF.

The chain carries TRBV9 and TRBJ2-7; 7 bases match TRBD2. The length of the CDR3 is 14 residues. CDR1 and CDR2 (germline): SGDLS, YYNGEE. The V and J ends lost 2 bases and 4 bases, in that order; junction bases with no gene match: 6. The CDR3 sequence is CASSVGKGGYEQYF. In nucleotides, the CDR3 is TGTGCCAGCAGCGTGGGGAAGGGAGGGTACGAGCAGTACTTC. Drawing the rest from reference TRBV9 and TRBJ2-7, the complete variable domain is DSGVTQTPKHLITATGQRVTLRCSPRSGDLSVYWYQQSLDQGLQFLIQYYNGEERAKGNILERFSAQQFPDLHSELNLSSLELGDSALYFCASSVGKGGYEQYFGPGTRLTVT.

This clone showed up just once. The chain uses TRBV6-1 and TRBJ1-5; perhaps TRBD1 as D (6 bases). This CDR3 contains 14 residues. Germline V CDR1 and CDR2: MNHNS, SASEGT. The V end lost 7 bases, the J end lost 0 bases, and 10 bases lay between the germline ends. The CDR3 loop reads CASIGQNSNQPQHF. The CDR3 DNA reads as TGTGCCAGCATTGGACAGAATAGCAATCAGCCCCAGCATTTT.